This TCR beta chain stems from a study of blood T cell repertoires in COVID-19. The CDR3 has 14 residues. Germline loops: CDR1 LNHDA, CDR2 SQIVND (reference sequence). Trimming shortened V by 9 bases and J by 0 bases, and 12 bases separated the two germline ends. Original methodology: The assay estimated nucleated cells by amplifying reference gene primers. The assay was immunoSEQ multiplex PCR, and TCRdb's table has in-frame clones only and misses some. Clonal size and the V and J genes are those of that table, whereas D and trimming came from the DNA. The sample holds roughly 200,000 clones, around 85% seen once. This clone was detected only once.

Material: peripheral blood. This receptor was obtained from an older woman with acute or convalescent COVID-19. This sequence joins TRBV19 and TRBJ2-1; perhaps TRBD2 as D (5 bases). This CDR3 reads CASQRRSSYNEQFF. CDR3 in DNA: TGTGCCAGCCAGCGGAGGAGCTCCTACAATGAGCAGTTCTTC. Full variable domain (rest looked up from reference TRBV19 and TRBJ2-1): DGGITQSPKYLFRKEGQNVTLSCEQNLNHDAMYWYRQDPGQGLRLIYYSQIVNDFQKGDIAEGYSVSREKKESFPLTVTSAQKNPTAFYLCASQRRSSYNEQFFGPGTRLTVL.